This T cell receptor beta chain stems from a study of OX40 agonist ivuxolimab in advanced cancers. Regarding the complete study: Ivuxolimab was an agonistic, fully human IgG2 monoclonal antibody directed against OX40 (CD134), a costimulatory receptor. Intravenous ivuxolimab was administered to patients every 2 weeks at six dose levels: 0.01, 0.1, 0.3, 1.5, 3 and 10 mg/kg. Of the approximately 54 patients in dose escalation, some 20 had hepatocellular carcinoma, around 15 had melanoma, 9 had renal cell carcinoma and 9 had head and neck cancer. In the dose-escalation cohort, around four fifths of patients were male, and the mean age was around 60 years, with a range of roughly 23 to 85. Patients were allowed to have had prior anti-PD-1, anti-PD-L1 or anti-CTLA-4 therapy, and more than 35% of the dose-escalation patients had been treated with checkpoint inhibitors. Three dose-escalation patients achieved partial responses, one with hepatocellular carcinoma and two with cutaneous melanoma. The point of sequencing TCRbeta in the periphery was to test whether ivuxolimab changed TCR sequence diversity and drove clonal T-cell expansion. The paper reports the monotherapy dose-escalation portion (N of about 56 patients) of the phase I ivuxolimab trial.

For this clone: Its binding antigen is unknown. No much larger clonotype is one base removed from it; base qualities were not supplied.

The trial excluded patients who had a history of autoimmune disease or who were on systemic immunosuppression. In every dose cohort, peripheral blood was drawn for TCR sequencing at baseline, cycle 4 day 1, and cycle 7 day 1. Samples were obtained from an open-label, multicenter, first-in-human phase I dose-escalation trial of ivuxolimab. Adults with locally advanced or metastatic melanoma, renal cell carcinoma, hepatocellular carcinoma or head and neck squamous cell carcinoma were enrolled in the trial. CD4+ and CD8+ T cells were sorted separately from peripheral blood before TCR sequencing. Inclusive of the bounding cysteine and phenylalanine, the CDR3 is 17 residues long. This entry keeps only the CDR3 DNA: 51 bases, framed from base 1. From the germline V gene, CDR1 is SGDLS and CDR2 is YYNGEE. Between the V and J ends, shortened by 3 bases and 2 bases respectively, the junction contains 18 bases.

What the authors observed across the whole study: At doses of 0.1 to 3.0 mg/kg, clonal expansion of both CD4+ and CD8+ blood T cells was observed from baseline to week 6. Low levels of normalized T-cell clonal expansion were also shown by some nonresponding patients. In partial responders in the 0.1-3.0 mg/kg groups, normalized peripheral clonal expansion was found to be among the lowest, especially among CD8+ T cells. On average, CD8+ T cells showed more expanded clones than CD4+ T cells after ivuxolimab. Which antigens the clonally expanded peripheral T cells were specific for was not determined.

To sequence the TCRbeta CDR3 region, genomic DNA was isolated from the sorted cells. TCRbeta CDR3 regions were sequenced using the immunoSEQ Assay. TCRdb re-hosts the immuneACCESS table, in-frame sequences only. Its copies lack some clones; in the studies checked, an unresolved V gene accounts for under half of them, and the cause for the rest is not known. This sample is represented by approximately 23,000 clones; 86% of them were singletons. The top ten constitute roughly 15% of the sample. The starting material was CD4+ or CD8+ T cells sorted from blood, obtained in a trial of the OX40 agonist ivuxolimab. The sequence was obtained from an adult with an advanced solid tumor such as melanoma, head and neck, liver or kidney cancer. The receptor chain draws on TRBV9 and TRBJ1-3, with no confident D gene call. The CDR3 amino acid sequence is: CASSARGLTSPGNTIYF. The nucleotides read TGTGCCAGCAGCGCTAGAGGCCTCACAAGTCCTGGAAACACCATATATTTT.